The rows below give T cell receptor beta chains drawn from one sample of a study of regulatory T cells in long-lasting Graves disease. TCRdb reprocessed the multiplex PCR reads via MiXCR and lists one record per CDR3 protein. The sample has roughly 450,000 distinct CDR3 sequences, less than 25% seen once. The specimen comprised peripheral blood mononuclear cells (PBMCs), sampled when the disease was refractory, from a patient treated with antithyroid drugs. Source of these receptors: a female donor with Graves disease. The CDR3 runs from the conserved cysteine through the conserved F or W. A D gene is named only where the DNA matches it firmly. Size is omitted from some rows. Given values are once, few, many or a class for expanded clones.

v_gene	j_gene	d_gene	abundance	CDR3aa	CDR3nt
TRBV7-9	TRBJ1-5	NA	NA	CASSLAGGLQPQHF	TGTGCCAGCAGCTTAGCTGGGGGACTTCAGCCCCAGCATTTT
TRBV7-9	TRBJ1-1	NA	few	CASSLGFSNTEAFF	TGTGCCAGCAGCCTGGGCTTCTCGAACACTGAAGCTTTCTTT
TRBV4-1	TRBJ2-5	TRBD2	NA	CASSQDLAGVGETQYF	TGCGCCAGCAGCCAAGACCTAGCGGGAGTGGGCGAGACCCAGTACTTC
TRBV6-1	TRBJ2-7	TRBD2	many	CASKGLADTYEQYF	TGTGCCAGCAAGGGACTAGCGGACACCTACGAGCAGTACTTC
TRBV27	TRBJ2-7	NA	NA	CASSLSGANLAYEQYF	TGTGCCAGCAGTTTATCGGGGGCGAATCTTGCCTACGAGCAGTACTTC
TRBV18	TRBJ1-2	NA	few	CASSPPGRGRAYGYTF	TGTGCCAGCTCACCACCGGGCCGGGGCAGGGCTTATGGCTACACCTTC
TRBV6-2/TRBV6-3	TRBJ2-5	TRBD2	many	CASSYSPSGRWETQYF	TGTGCCAGCAGTTACTCGCCTAGCGGGAGGTGGGAGACCCAGTACTTC
TRBV10-1	TRBJ2-2	NA	NA	CASSDIRVAGELFF	TGCGCCAGCAGTGATATCAGGGTCGCCGGGGAGCTGTTTTTT
TRBV13	TRBJ1-6	NA	few	CASSLLLGRNSPLHF	TGTGCCAGCAGCTTATTACTGGGTAGGAATTCACCCCTCCACTTT
TRBV29-1	TRBJ2-7	TRBD1	NA	CSVRTGSYEQYF	TGCAGCGTTAGGACAGGCTCCTACGAGCAGTACTTC
TRBV10-3	TRBJ2-2	NA	few	CAIKDGLVAPGELFF	TGTGCCATCAAGGACGGTCTAGTCGCACCCGGGGAGCTGTTTTTT
TRBV6-1	TRBJ1-1	NA	many	CASSGHSAGEAFF	TGTGCCAGCAGTGGCCACTCGGCGGGTGAAGCTTTCTTT
TRBV20-1	TRBJ2-5	NA	NA	CSASSRGQETQYF	TGCAGTGCTAGTTCCCGCGGCCAAGAGACCCAGTACTTC
TRBV19	TRBJ1-1	NA	NA	CASSPGRVQDTEAFF	TGTGCCAGTAGTCCTGGGAGGGTGCAAGACACTGAAGCTTTCTTT
TRBV7-2	TRBJ1-5	NA	few	CASSLAHGQPQHF	TGTGCCAGCAGCTTAGCGCACGGTCAGCCCCAGCATTTT
TRBV5-1	TRBJ2-2	TRBD2	once	CASSFGTSGREPGELFF	TGCGCCAGCAGCTTTGGAACCAGCGGGAGAGAACCCGGGGAGCTGTTTTTT
TRBV15	TRBJ2-7	TRBD2	many	CATALAVSYEQYF	TGTGCCACCGCACTAGCGGTCTCCTACGAGCAGTACTTC
TRBV7-7	TRBJ2-7	NA	NA	CASSRNRQTEQYF	TGTGCTAGCAGCCGAAACCGACAGACCGAGCAGTACTTC
TRBV28	TRBJ1-3	NA	NA	CASSLRIGDTIYF	TGTGCCAGCAGTTTAAGGATCGGAGACACCATATATTTT
TRBV5-1	TRBJ1-1	NA	NA	CASSLDGQRNTEAFF	TGCGCCAGCAGCTTGGATGGGCAGAGGAACACTGAAGCTTTCTTT
TRBV7-3	TRBJ2-1	NA	NA	CASSPNSHEQFF	TGTGCCAGCAGCCCCAATAGTCATGAGCAGTTCTTC
TRBV20-1	TRBJ2-2	NA	few	CSASQGTGELFF	TGCAGTGCTAGCCAGGGAACCGGGGAGCTGTTTTTT
TRBV5-1	TRBJ2-7	NA	few	CASSFSGDWDRSYEQYF	TGCGCCAGCAGCTTCTCGGGGGACTGGGACAGATCCTACGAGCAGTACTTC
TRBV6-1	TRBJ1-1	NA	once	CAGKNRENTEAFF	TGTGCCGGAAAAAACAGGGAGAACACTGAAGCTTTCTTT
TRBV29-1	TRBJ1-2	NA	NA	CSALPPDYGYTF	TGCAGCGCCCTCCCCCCTGACTATGGCTACACCTTC
TRBV7-9	TRBJ2-7	NA	NA	CASSLEGTAPYEQYF	TGTGCCAGCAGCTTAGAAGGCACCGCCCCCTACGAGCAGTACTTC
TRBV6-1	TRBJ1-5	TRBD1	many	CASSPRDRDQPQHF	TGTGCCAGCAGTCCTCGGGACAGAGATCAGCCCCAGCATTTT
TRBV4-3	TRBJ2-7	NA	few	CASSQVAGSLFYEQYF	TGCGCCAGCAGCCAAGTGGCGGGGAGCTTGTTTTACGAGCAGTACTTC
TRBV9	TRBJ1-1	NA	many	CASSVGSLGNTEAFF	TGTGCCAGCAGCGTAGGGTCATTGGGGAACACTGAAGCTTTCTTT
TRBV20-1	TRBJ1-1	TRBD1	NA	CSARDRQGYTEAFF	TGCAGTGCTAGAGACCGACAGGGGTACACTGAAGCTTTCTTT
TRBV6-2/TRBV6-3	TRBJ2-6	TRBD1	few	CASSWKTGESSGANVLTF	TGTGCCAGCAGTTGGAAGACAGGGGAATCCTCTGGGGCCAACGTCCTGACTTTC
TRBV28	TRBJ1-1	NA	many	CASSFEGTGNTEAFF	TGTGCCAGCAGTTTCGAAGGAACGGGGAACACTGAAGCTTTCTTT
TRBV7-2	TRBJ2-5	NA	many	CASSSRVSGTQYF	TGTGCCAGCAGCTCTCGGGTGTCGGGGACCCAGTACTTC
TRBV29-1	TRBJ2-1	TRBD2	NA	CSGAVTSGSSGEQFF	TGCAGCGGCGCGGTAACTAGCGGGAGTAGCGGTGAGCAGTTCTTC
TRBV7-2	TRBJ2-3	NA	few	CASSPTPADTQYF	TGTGCCAGCAGCCCCACCCCGGCAGATACGCAGTATTTT
TRBV13	TRBJ2-1	TRBD2	NA	CASGESGRRNEQFF	TGTGCCAGCGGCGAAAGCGGGAGAAGGAATGAGCAGTTCTTC
TRBV29-1	TRBJ2-7	NA	NA	CSFGESGSTYEQYF	TGCAGCTTTGGGGAGTCGGGTTCTACCTACGAGCAGTACTTC
TRBV5-8	TRBJ1-2	NA	NA	CASSLGTARYGYTF	TGTGCCAGCAGCTTGGGCACAGCTCGCTATGGCTACACCTTC
TRBV28	TRBJ1-1	TRBD1	NA	CASSFRGRGDIEAFF	TGTGCCAGCAGTTTTAGGGGGCGAGGGGACATTGAAGCTTTCTTT
TRBV20-1	TRBJ1-1	TRBD1	few	CSASSPVDRALRPEASF	TGCAGTGCTAGTAGCCCCGTAGACAGGGCCCTGCGCCCCGAAGCTTCCTTT
TRBV7-8	TRBJ2-7	TRBD1	many	CASSKGQLYEQYF	TGTGCCAGCAGCAAGGGACAGCTCTACGAGCAGTACTTC
TRBV28	TRBJ2-1	TRBD2	NA	CASSLAGGHEQFF	TGTGCCAGCAGTCTAGCGGGAGGCCATGAGCAGTTCTTC
TRBV10-3	TRBJ2-7	TRBD1	many	CAIHDRGQYEQYF	TGTGCCATCCACGACAGGGGTCAGTACGAGCAGTACTTC
TRBV6-1	TRBJ1-1	NA	large	CASRDPNTEAFF	TGTGCCAGCAGGGACCCGAACACTGAAGCTTTCTTT
TRBV12-5	TRBJ2-5	NA	many	CASGLYETQYF	TGTGCTAGTGGACTGTACGAGACCCAGTACTTC
TRBV29-1	TRBJ2-7	NA	few	CSVAEGRYEQYF	TGCAGCGTTGCCGAGGGGCGCTACGAGCAGTACTTC
TRBV6-2/TRBV6-3	TRBJ1-2	NA	NA	CASSYYFGDGYTF	TGTGCCAGCAGTTACTACTTCGGGGATGGCTACACCTTC
TRBV6-5	TRBJ1-4	NA	many	CASSYSGSLGEKLFF	TGTGCCAGCAGTTACTCGGGGAGCTTGGGAGAAAAACTGTTTTTT
TRBV11-2	TRBJ2-1	NA	NA	CASTPRVAYNEQFF	TGTGCCAGCACCCCAAGGGTGGCCTACAATGAGCAGTTCTTC
TRBV12-3/TRBV12-4	TRBJ1-5	TRBD1	NA	CASSRPRGTGGSNQPQHF	TGTGCCAGCAGCCGACCCCGGGGGACAGGGGGCAGCAATCAGCCCCAGCATTTT
TRBV5-1	TRBJ2-2	TRBD2	NA	CASSSPLAGGPDGELFF	TGCGCCAGCAGCTCTCCCTTAGCGGGAGGGCCGGACGGGGAGCTGTTTTTT
TRBV6-1	TRBJ1-6	NA	many	CASRPQGSGSPLHF	TGTGCCAGCAGACCCCAGGGAAGCGGGTCACCCCTCCACTTT